The 3 T cell receptor beta chains given below trace back to one sample, sequenced in a study of blood T cell repertoires in COVID-19. TCRdb's copy holds only in-frame clones and misses some; the assay was immunoSEQ multiplex PCR. The sample yields 90,000 to 150,000 clones, roughly 85% seen once. The sample comprised peripheral blood. All receptors come from an older man with acute or convalescent COVID-19.

The chain links TRBV7-2 to TRBJ2-7; 9 bases map to TRBD1. J lost 1 base, V lost 1 base, and 5 bases had no gene match. The CDR3 runs 16 residues. Germline V gives CDR1 SGHTA, CDR2 FQGNSA. In DNA, the CDR3 is TGTGCCAGCAGCTTAGGCCGGGACAGGGCATCCTACGAGCAGTACTTC. Translation gives CASSLGRDRASYEQYF.

The rearrangement joins TRBV13 to TRBJ2-1; maybe TRBD2 (5 bases). This CDR3 is built from 15 residues. CDR1 is PRHDT, CDR2 FYEKMQ, per germline (reference sequence). Trimming left V 6 bases short and J 5 bases short, with 17 bases between. CDR3 nucleotides: TGTGCCAGCAGGGACGCGCGGGCCCTCCACAATGAGCAGTTCTTC. Encoded protein: CASRDARALHNEQFF.

The chain joins TRBV19 to TRBJ2-3, with D perhaps matching TRBD2 (6 bases). The length of the CDR3 is 12 residues. Per germline, CDR1 LNHDA and CDR2 SQIVND (reference sequence). Trimming pared 6 bases from V and 5 bases from J, leaving 9 bases between. This CDR3 reads CASSGRGDTQYF. The CDR3 DNA reads as TGTGCCAGTAGCGGGCGGGGAGATACGCAGTATTTT.